This paragraph reports one T cell receptor beta chain. This sample was included in a study of radiation and T cells in renal cell carcinoma. Turning to the study itself: Nephrectomy followed 15 Gy stereotactic body radiation by 4 weeks.

The time point here: baseline pretreatment blood. Indicated treatment: 15 Gy SBRT to primary tumor, nephrectomy 4 weeks later. After SBRT, blood was collected at 2 and 4 weeks, plus baseline. Sequencing was performed with immunoSEQ multiplex PCR; in TCRdb, only in-frame clones are kept and a portion is missing. This sample has approximately 140,000 clones, with about 87% found just once. This sequence originates from a woman in her 70s with renal cell carcinoma. Sample: blood, taken from a patient whose treatment included radiotherapy and nephrectomy.

CDR3 bases: TGTGCCAGCAGCTCCCACGATCAGGGGGGCTCTAGTTCACCCCTCCACTTT. This encodes CASSSHDQGGSSSPLHF. The J gene is TRBJ1-6, the V gene TRBV5-6; 7 bases line up with TRBD1. V gave up 3 bases and J gave up 9 bases; unmatched junction bases: 15. Germline V gene lookup returns CDR1 SGHDT and CDR2 YYEEEE. The CDR3 is 17 amino acids.